This section outlines one TCR beta chain sequence together with its context. Its matching antigen is unknown. PCR used 60 Vbeta primers and 13 Jbeta primers. Sequenced by immunoSEQ multiplex PCR; TCRdb stores in-frame clones only, minus some. Here the sample spans about 180,000 clones, around 80% being singletons. This specimen comes from a study of cytomegalovirus exposure and HLA in healthy donors. Study at large: Genotyping showed 81% of over 350 donors falling in the Caucasian-associated ancestry cluster. Findings of the study overall: An analysis done earlier found most TCR beta V segments productive about 87% or about 30% of the time. Per a later analysis, HLA-associated TCR beta chains showed more clonal expansion than other, equally common TCR beta chains.

V lost 4 bases and J lost 6; bases outside the gene matches: 8. Germline V gene lookup returns CDR1 ENHRY and CDR2 SYGVKD. The CDR3 sequence is 14 residues long. The specimen was PBMCs. The clonotype comes from a woman aged 30 to 39 in good health and CMV-seronegative. The V call is TRBV10-3, the J call TRBJ1-2, with 7 bases matching TRBD1. The CDR3 is CAISAPGGKDGYTF. The DNA of the CDR3 is TGTGCCATCAGTGCTCCAGGGGGGAAGGATGGCTACACCTTC.